This T cell receptor (beta chain) was sequenced during a study of cytomegalovirus exposure and HLA in healthy donors (dated by TCRdb to 2016 to 2017). Some background on the complete study: According to a later analysis, the 120 or so validation repertoires were produced on the same platform as the roughly 600 repertoires of the first cohort. To predict cytomegalovirus infection status, the study combined high-throughput TCR immunosequencing, statistical association of individual TCRs with disease status, and machine learning. A separate validation cohort of about 110 different subjects was used in addition to the 666-subject first cohort. The study aimed to test whether signatures of past pathogen exposure could be identified by cataloging public T cell receptors. What the research found in general, with its limitations: A later analysis lacked HLA typing for the validation cohort, so it scored co-occurrence in that cohort across all 110 or so repertoires. Most TCR sequences were observed very rarely across donors, whereas some public TCRs were present in many individuals. In both the original and validation cohorts, the classifier was reported to diagnose cytomegalovirus status with high specificity and sensitivity. A later analysis found that TCRs clustered in the first cohort also tended to co-occur in the 100 to 150 validation repertoires, with approximately 93% of cluster scores above 0. It was suggested by the authors that the approach could potentially be generalized to other disease states and immunological phenotypes. The study gave a list of around 170 TCR beta chains associated with cytomegalovirus. Three of the identified cytomegalovirus-associated TCR beta chains were confirmed in vitro to be specific for cytomegalovirus antigens.

The library was generated by the immunoSEQ multiplex PCR assay. Per the source publication's procedure: To diagnose cytomegalovirus status from the catalog of TCR beta chain sequences, a statistical classification framework was built. As stored in TCRdb, this immuneACCESS dataset retains in-frame rearrangements with V and J assigned. A fraction of the clones does not appear; measured against another copy, unresolved V genes explain less than half of the discrepancy, and the remainder lacks a known reason. For V, J and clone size, that table is used; D and trimming come from the DNA. This sample is represented by roughly 300,000 clones; approximately 90% of them were singletons. The ten largest make up more than 0.8% of the sample. From a lookup of the germline V gene (reference sequence), CDR1 and CDR2 are LNHDA and SQIVND. From the cysteine through the phenylalanine, the CDR3 covers 15 amino acids. Of the read, only the CDR3 DNA is kept; its 45 bases are in frame from base 1. At the junction V is shortened by 5 bases and J by 2 bases, with 15 bases in between.

Comment on this clone: Its antigen remains unidentified. Qualities for individual bases were not recorded, and no much larger clone is one base off.

Donors formed part of the validation cohort, which comprised over a hundred subjects and was distinct from the first cohort of 550 to 850 subjects. Sequencing input: PBMCs. This receptor was identified in a woman between 18 and 29 years old in good health and CMV-seronegative. The rearranged chain carries TRBV19 and TRBJ2-5, with a tentative D gene TRBD1 over 7 matching bases. The DNA reads as follows: TGTGCCAGTAGTGACAGGGAGGAGAGTCAAGAGACCCAGTACTTC. This codes for CASSDREESQETQYF.